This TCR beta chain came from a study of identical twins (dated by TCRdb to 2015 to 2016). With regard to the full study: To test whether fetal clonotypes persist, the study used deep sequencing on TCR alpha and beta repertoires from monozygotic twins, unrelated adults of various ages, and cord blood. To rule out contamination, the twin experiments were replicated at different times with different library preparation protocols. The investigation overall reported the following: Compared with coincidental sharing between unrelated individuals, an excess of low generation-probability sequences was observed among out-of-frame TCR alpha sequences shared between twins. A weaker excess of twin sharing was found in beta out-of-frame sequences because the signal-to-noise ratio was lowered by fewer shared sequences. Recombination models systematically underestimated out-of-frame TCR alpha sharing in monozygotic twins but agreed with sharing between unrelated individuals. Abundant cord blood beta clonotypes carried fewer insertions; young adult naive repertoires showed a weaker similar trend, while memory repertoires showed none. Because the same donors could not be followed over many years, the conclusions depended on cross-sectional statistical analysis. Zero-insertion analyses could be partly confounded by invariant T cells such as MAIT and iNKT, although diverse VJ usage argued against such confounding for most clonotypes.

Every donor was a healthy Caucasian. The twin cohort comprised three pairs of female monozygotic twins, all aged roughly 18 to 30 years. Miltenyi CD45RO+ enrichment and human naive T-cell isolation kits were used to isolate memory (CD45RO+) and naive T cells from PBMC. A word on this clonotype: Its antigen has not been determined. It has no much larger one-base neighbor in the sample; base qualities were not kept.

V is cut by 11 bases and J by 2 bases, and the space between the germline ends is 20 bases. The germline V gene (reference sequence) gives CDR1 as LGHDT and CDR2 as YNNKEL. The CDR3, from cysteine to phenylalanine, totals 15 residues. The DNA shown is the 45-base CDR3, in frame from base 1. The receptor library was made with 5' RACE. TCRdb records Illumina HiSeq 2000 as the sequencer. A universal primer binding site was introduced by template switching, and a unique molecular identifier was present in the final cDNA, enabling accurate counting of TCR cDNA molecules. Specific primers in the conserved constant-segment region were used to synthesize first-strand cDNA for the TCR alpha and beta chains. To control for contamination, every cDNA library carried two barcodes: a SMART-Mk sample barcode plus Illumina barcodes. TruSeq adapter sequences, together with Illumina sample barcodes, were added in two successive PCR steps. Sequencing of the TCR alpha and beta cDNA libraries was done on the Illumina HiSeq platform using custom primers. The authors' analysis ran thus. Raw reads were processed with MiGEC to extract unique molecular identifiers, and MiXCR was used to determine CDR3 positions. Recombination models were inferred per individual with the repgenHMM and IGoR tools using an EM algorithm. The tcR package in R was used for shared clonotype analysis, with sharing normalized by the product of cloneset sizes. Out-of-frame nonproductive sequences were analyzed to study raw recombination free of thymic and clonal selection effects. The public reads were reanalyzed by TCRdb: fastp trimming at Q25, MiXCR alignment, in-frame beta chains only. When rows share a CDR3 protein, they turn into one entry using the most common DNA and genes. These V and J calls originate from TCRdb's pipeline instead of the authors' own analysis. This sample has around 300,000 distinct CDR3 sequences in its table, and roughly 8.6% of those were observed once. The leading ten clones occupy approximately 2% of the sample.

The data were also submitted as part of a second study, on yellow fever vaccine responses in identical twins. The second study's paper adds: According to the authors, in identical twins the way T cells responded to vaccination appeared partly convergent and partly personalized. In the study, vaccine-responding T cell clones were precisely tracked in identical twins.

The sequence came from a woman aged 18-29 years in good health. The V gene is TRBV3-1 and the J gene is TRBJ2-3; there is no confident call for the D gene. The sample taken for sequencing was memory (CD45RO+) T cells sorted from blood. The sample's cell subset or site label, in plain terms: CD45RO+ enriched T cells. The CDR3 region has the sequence CASSLEVGSTDTQYF. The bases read TGTGCCTCCAGCCTCGAGGTCGGGTCCACAGATACGCAGTATTTT.